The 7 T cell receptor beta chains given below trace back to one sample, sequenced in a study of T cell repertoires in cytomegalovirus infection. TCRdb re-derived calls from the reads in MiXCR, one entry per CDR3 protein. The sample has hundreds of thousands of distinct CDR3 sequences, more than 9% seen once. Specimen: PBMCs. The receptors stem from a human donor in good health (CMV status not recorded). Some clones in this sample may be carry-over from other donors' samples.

CDR3 nucleotides: TGTGCCAGCAGCCACTTGACGTTCGGGACAGGGGGCACAGATACGCAGTATTTT. It codes for CASSHLTFGTGGTDTQYF. This chain uses TRBV14 with TRBJ2-3; 10 nucleotides agree with TRBD1. Germline V gene data show CDR1 as SGHDN and CDR2 as FVKESK. Germline trimming cut 3 bases from V and 1 base from J; bases unmatched to any gene: 10. There are 18 residues in the CDR3.

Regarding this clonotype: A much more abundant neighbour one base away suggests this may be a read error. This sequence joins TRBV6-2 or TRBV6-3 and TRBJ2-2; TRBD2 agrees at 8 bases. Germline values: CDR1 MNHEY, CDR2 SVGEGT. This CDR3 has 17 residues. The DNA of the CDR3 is TGTGCCAGCAGTTACTCCCTAGCGGGCGCGGAGGCCGGGGAGCTGCTTTTT. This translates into CASSYSLAGAEAGELLF.

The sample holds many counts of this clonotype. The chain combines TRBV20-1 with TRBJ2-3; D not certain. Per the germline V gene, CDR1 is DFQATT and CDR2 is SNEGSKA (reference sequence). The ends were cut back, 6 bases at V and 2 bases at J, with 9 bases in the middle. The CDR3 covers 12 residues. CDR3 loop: CSAQPLTDTQYF. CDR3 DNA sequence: TGCAGTGCCCAACCACTCACAGATACGCAGTATTTT.

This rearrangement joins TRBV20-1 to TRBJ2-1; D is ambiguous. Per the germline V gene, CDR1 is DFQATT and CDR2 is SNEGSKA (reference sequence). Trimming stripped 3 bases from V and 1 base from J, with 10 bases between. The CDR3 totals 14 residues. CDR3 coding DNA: TGCAGTGCTAGGGCTTTTTCGTCCTACAATGAGCAGTTCTTC. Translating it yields CSARAFSSYNEQFF.

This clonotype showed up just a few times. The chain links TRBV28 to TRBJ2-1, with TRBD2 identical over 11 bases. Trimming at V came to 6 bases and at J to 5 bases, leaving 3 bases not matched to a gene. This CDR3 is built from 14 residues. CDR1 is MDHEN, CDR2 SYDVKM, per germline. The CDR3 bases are TGTGCCAGCAGCGTAGCGGGAGGGGACAATGAGCAGTTCTTC. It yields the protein CASSVAGGDNEQFF.

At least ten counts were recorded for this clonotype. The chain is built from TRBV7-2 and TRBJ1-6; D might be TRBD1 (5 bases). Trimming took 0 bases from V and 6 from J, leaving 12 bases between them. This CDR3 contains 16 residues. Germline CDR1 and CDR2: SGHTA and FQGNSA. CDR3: CASSLARGIPNSPLHF. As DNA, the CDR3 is TGTGCCAGCAGCTTAGCCCGGGGGATACCTAATTCACCCCTCCACTTT. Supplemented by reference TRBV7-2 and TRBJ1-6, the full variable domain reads GAGVSQSPSNKVTEKGKDVELRCDPISGHTALYWYRQSLGQGLEFLIYFQGNSAPDKSGLPSDRFSAERTGGSVSTLTIQRTQQEDSAVYLCASSLARGIPNSPLHFGNGTRLTVT.

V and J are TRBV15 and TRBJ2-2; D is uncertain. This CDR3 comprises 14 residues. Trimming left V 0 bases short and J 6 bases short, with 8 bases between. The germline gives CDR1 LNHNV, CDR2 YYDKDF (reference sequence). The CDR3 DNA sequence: TGTGCCACCAGCAGAGATGGCTCGCCCGGGGAGCTGTTTTTT. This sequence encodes CATSRDGSPGELFF.